A single TCR beta chain is shown here with its context. Time point here: week 3, after first cycle of checkpoint inhibitor. The assay was immunoSEQ multiplex PCR, and TCRdb's table has in-frame clones only and misses some. The table shows 25,000 to 30,000 clones, with roughly 88% occurring only once. This sample is part of a study of blood T cell dynamics during melanoma immunotherapy. Germline V gene sequence: CDR1 MDHEN, CDR2 SYDVKM. The V and J ends lost 1 base and 0 bases respectively, with 13 bases between them. This CDR3 has 16 amino acids. The source is a human donor with melanoma. The starting material was blood, obtained from a patient treated with checkpoint blockade. This rearrangement joins TRBV28 to TRBJ2-7; D possibly corresponds to TRBD1 (6 bases). DNA of the CDR3: TGTGCCAGCAGTTTATTCGGCAGGGGACCCTCCTACGAGCAGTACTTC. This codes for CASSLFGRGPSYEQYF.